This record covers a single TCR beta chain. The record originates from a study of shared T cell receptors in the human thymus. The germline CDR1 and CDR2 sequences are SEHNR and FQNEAQ (reference sequence). J was trimmed by 1 base and V by 5 bases; bases with no gene match: 6. This CDR3 has 15 amino acids. Only in-frame clones appear in the TCRdb table, and some are missing; sequencing was by immunoSEQ multiplex PCR. The sample carries about 660,000 clones, roughly 90% recorded once. These data were likewise used in another study, on human thymus T cells. In that study: Having surgery to correct congenital heart defects, healthy Finnish infants acted as the donors. Thymus specimens were resections from corrective heart surgery. Related research described thymic repertoires that were highly overlapping among unrelated individuals.

The chain carries TRBV7-9 and TRBJ2-3, with 7 bases that match TRBD2. This receptor was obtained from a boy in the first two years of life with a congenital heart defect. Sequenced: thymocytes. The DNA for the CDR3 is TGTGCCAGCAGCCCGCGGGAGTGGGGCACAGATACGCAGTATTTT. This sequence encodes CASSPREWGTDTQYF.